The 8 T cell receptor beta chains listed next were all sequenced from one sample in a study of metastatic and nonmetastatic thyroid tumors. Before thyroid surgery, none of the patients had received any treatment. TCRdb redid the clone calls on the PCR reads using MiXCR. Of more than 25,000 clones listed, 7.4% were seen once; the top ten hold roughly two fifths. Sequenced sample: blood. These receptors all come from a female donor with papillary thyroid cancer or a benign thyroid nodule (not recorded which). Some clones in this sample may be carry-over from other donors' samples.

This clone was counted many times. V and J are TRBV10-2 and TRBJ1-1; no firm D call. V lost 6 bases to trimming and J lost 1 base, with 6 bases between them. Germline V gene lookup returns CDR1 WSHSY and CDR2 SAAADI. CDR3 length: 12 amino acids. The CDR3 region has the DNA TGCGCCAGCAGGGAGGGGAACACTGAAGCTTTCTTT. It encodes CASREGNTEAFF.

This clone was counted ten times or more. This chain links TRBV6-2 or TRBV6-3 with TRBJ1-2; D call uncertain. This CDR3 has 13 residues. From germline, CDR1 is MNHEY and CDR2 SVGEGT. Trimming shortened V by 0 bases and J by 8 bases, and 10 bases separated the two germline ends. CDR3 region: CASSYSSGRGYTF. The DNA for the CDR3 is TGTGCCAGCAGTTACTCGTCCGGGCGGGGCTACACCTTC.

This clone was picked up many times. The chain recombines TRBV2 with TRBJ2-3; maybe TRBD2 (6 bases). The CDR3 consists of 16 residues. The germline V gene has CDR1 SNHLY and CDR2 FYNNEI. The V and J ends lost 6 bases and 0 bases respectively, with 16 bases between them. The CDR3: CASRRLAGTSTDTQYF. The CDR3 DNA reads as TGTGCCAGCAGGCGGTTGGCAGGGACTAGCACAGATACGCAGTATTTT.

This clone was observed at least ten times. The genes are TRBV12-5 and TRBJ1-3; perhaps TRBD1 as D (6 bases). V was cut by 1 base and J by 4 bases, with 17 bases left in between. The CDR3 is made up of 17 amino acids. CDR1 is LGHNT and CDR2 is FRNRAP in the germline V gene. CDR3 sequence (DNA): TGTGCTAGTGGTTTGGGTTATGAGGGGGGCGCCGGAAACACCATATATTTT. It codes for CASGLGYEGGAGNTIYF.

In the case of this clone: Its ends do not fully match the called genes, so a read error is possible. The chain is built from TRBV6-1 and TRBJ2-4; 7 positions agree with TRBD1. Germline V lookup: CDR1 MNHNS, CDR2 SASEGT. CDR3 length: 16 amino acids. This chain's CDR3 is CASKRTGVAAKNIQYF. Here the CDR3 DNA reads TGCGCCAGCAAACGCACAGGGGTTGCGGCCAAAAACATTCAGTACTTC.

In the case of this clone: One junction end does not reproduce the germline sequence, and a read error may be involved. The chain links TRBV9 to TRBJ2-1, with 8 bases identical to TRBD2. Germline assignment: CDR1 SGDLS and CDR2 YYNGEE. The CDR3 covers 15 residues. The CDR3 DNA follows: TGTGCCGGCAGCGTCAGCGGGAGCTCCTACAATGAGCAGTTCTTC. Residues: CAGSVSGSSYNEQFF.

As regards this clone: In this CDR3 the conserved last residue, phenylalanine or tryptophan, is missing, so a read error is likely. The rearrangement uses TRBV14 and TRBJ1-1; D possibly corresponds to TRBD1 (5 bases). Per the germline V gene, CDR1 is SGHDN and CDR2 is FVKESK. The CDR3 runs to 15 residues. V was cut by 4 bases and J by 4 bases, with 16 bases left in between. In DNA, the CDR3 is TGTGCCAGCAGCCTTCTCCCCGCGGGGGGCACTGAAGCTTTCCTT. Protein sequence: CASSLLPAGGTEAFL.

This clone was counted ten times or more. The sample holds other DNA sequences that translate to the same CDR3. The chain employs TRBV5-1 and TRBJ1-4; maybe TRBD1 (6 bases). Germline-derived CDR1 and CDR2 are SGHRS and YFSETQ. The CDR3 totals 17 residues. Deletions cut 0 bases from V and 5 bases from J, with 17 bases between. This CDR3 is CASSLAAGAGENEKLFF. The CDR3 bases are TGCGCCAGCAGCTTGGCCGCAGGGGCAGGGGAAAATGAAAAACTGTTTTTT.